The 30 T cell receptor beta chains reported below all come from one sample, sequenced in a study of T cell clones after liver transplantation. The table came from immunoSEQ multiplex PCR; TCRdb's copy has only in-frame clones and leaves some out. The repertoire includes approximately 55,000 clones, about two thirds of them detected once, and approximately 16% sits in the top ten. The sample in question was CD4+ T cells from blood, obtained before liver transplant. These receptors all come from a human donor who received a liver transplant.

CDR3 residues: CAWSTTSAGREQYF. DNA of the CDR3: TGTGCCTGGAGTACAACCTCGGCAGGCAGGGAGCAGTACTTC. The chain links TRBV30 to TRBJ2-7; D not resolved. This CDR3 is 14 amino acids long. V shed 2 bases and J shed 7 bases, with 18 bases lying between them. Germline CDR1 reads GTSNPN; CDR2 reads SVGIG (reference sequence).

This sequence joins TRBV11-2 and TRBJ2-5, with TRBD2 as a possible D gene (6 bases). The germline V and J ends were trimmed by 0 bases and 5 bases, with 16 bases remaining between them. CDR3 length: 16 amino acids. Germline V gene data show CDR1 as SGHAT and CDR2 as FQNNGV. In nucleotides, the CDR3 is TGTGCCAGCAGCTTAGATCCAGGGCGGGGAAGGGAGACCCAGTACTTC. Translated, it gives CASSLDPGRGRETQYF.

This clone was counted once. The CDR3 DNA reads as TGTGCCAGTAGTCTCCGCGGGGCCTCGATCTCTGGAAACACCATATATTTT. Translation: CASSLRGASISGNTIYF. The V call is TRBV19, the J call TRBJ1-3; TRBD1 might be the D (5 bases). Trimming stripped 5 bases from V and 0 bases from J, with 17 bases between. From germline, CDR1 is LNHDA and CDR2 SQIVND (reference sequence). CDR3 length equals 17 residues. The full variable domain, in which reference TRBV19 and TRBJ1-3 provide the parts outside the CDR3, is DGGITQSPKYLFRKEGQNVTLSCEQNLNHDAMYWYRQDPGQGLRLIYYSQIVNDFQKGDIAEGYSVSREKKESFPLTVTSAQKNPTAFYLCASSLRGASISGNTIYFGEGSWLTVV.

This clone occurred a few times. The V gene is TRBV4-1, the J gene TRBJ2-7; D is undetermined. CDR1 and CDR2 from the germline V gene are MGHRA and YSYEKL. CDR3 length: 13 amino acids. Trimming shortened V by 4 bases and J by 3 bases, and 10 bases separated the two germline ends. The chain's CDR3 is CASSRSIHYEQYF. CDR3 nucleotide sequence: TGCGCCAGCAGCCGGAGCATTCACTACGAGCAGTACTTC.

The table lists this clone with a few counts. The chain links TRBV28 to TRBJ1-6; 7 bases are a match to TRBD1. CDR3 size: 15 residues. V was clipped by 6 bases and J by 9 bases; unmatched bases: 11. Germline CDR1 is MDHEN and CDR2 is SYDVKM. The CDR3 here is CASRGIDREVSPLHF. The CDR3 DNA is TGTGCCAGCAGGGGAATTGACAGGGAGGTTTCACCCCTCCACTTT. Looking up the rest from reference TRBV28 and TRBJ1-6 gives the full variable domain: DVKVTQSSRYLVKRTGEKVFLECVQDMDHENMFWYRQDPGLGLRLIYFSYDVKMKEKGDIPEGYSVSREKKERFSLILESASTNQTSMYLCASRGIDREVSPLHFGNGTRLTVT.

The V call is TRBV7-9, the J call TRBJ2-1, with 9 positions matching TRBD1. V lost 5 bases, J lost 3 bases, and 5 bases stayed unmatched. This CDR3 has 15 amino acids. CDR1 and CDR2 (germline): SEHNR, FQNEAQ (reference sequence). The CDR3 protein is CASSRGQGIYNEQFF. CDR3 DNA sequence: TGTGCCAGCAGCAGAGGACAGGGGATCTACAATGAGCAGTTCTTC. The full variable domain, with the rest looked up from reference TRBV7-9 and TRBJ2-1, is DTGVSQNPRHKITKRGQNVTFRCDPISEHNRLYWYRQTLGQGPEFLTYFQNEAQLEKSRLLSDRFSAERPKGSFSTLEIQRTEQGDSAMYLCASSRGQGIYNEQFFGPGTRLTVL.

This clone occurred a few times. V gene TRBV19 combines with J gene TRBJ2-7, with D perhaps TRBD1 (6 bases). Trimming shortened V by 7 bases and J by 3 bases, and 10 bases separated the two germline ends. This CDR3 spans 12 amino acids. Germline CDR1 is LNHDA and CDR2 is SQIVND (reference sequence). The CDR3 loop is CASMDSRYEQYF. The CDR3 coding sequence is TGTGCCAGTATGGACAGCCGCTACGAGCAGTACTTC.

This chain joins TRBV7-3 and TRBJ2-5; 7 bases align to TRBD1. The germline CDR1 and CDR2 sequences are SGHTA and FQGTGA. V trimming: 5 bases; J trimming: 4 bases; junction bases outside the gene matches: 4. The CDR3 is made up of 13 amino acids. The CDR3 region is CASSLWTGETQYF. The CDR3 DNA follows: TGTGCCAGCAGCCTTTGGACAGGAGAGACCCAGTACTTC.

This sequence joins TRBV19 and TRBJ2-3; 15 positions match TRBD2. V lost 7 bases, J lost 0 bases, and 8 bases stayed unmatched. Germline values: CDR1 LNHDA, CDR2 SQIVND (reference sequence). CDR3 length: 18 residues. The CDR3 is CASTGTSGGHPSTDTQYF. As DNA, the CDR3 is TGTGCCAGTACCGGGACTAGCGGGGGGCATCCTAGCACAGATACGCAGTATTTT.

The CDR3: CASSYAGAFAQTQYF. As DNA, the CDR3 is TGTGCCAGCAGCTACGCGGGGGCTTTCGCTCAGACCCAGTACTTC. V usage is TRBV5-4 and J usage is TRBJ2-5; D possibly corresponds to TRBD2 (7 bases). The CDR3 has 15 amino acids. Germline loops: CDR1 SGHNT, CDR2 YYREEE (reference sequence). The V end was cut by 3 bases, the J end by 6 bases, with 18 bases between.

This clone was observed once. The chain recombines TRBV9 with TRBJ1-3; 7 positions agree with TRBD1. Germline V CDR1 and CDR2: SGDLS, YYNGEE. With 0 bases clipped from V and 4 bases from J, the junction kept 1 base outside the gene matches. CDR3 length: 14 residues. CDR3 bases: TGTGCCAGCAGCGTAGGGGGACAGGGAAACACCATATATTTT. Its protein product is CASSVGGQGNTIYF.

This chain uses TRBV14 with TRBJ2-3; D gene unclear. CDR3 length: 14 amino acids. The V gene lost 0 bases and the J gene lost 1 base, with 5 bases spanning the gap. Germline V lookup: CDR1 SGHDN, CDR2 FVKESK. The CDR3 is CASSQDLGTDTQYF. The CDR3 DNA reads TGTGCCAGCAGCCAAGATCTAGGCACAGATACGCAGTATTTT.

DNA of the CDR3: TGTGCCAGCTCACCACCAACTCCGACAGATACGCAGTATTTT. Protein: CASSPPTPTDTQYF. The chain joins TRBV18 to TRBJ2-3; unclear D gene. Germline lookup yields CDR1 KGHSH and CDR2 LQKENI. V was pared by 0 bases and J by 3 bases, with 7 bases between. CDR3 length equals 14 residues.

The chain carries TRBV7-2 and TRBJ2-7; D perhaps matches TRBD2 (6 bases). V was cut by 3 bases and J by 0 bases, with 9 bases left in between. Looked up from germline, CDR1 is SGHTA and CDR2 is FQGNSA. The CDR3 spans 14 residues. CDR3 DNA: TGTGCCAGCAGCTTGACTAGACACTCCTACGAGCAGTACTTC. It specifies CASSLTRHSYEQYF.

The rearrangement links TRBV18 to TRBJ1-6; 9 bases agree with TRBD1. CDR1 and CDR2 (germline): KGHSH, LQKENI. CDR3 size: 17 residues. The V and J ends lost 3 bases and 7 bases, in that order; junction bases with no gene match: 10. As DNA, the CDR3 is TGTGCCAGCTCACCCCCACAGGGGGCGCTGAGAAATTCACCCCTCCACTTT. This encodes CASSPPQGALRNSPLHF.

The V gene is TRBV7-2, the J gene TRBJ2-7, with TRBD2 as a possible D gene (6 bases). The CDR3 has 17 residues. CDR1 is SGHTA, CDR2 FQGNSA, per germline. V was pared by 1 base and J by 8 bases, with 24 bases between. For the CDR3, the DNA is TGTGCCAGCAGCTTAGGTCATGCAGGGACTCTTCCTACGAAGCAGTACTTC. Its protein product is CASSLGHAGTLPTKQYF.

The chain joins TRBV11-2 to TRBJ1-1; D is perhaps TRBD1 (6 bases). With 4 bases removed from V and 4 bases from J, the gap between germline ends came to 16 bases. The CDR3 sequence is 15 residues long. Germline CDR1 and CDR2: SGHAT and FQNNGV. CDR3 DNA: TGTGCCAGCAGCTCAGTGGCGCAGGGGCTCACTGAAGCTTTCTTT. Translation: CASSSVAQGLTEAFF.

This clone showed up just a few times. The chain carries TRBV29-1 and TRBJ1-2, with D possibly being TRBD1 (5 bases). The CDR3 has 12 amino acids. V was pared by 0 bases and J by 7 bases, with 9 bases between. CDR1 SQVTM and CDR2 ANQGSEA come from the germline V gene. CDR3 bases: TGCAGCGTTGAAGATCAGGGTGGTGGCTACACCTTC. Translation gives CSVEDQGGGYTF.

This clone was observed a few times. V gene TRBV4-1 combines with J gene TRBJ1-5; D is possibly TRBD1 (5 bases). The V end lost 0 bases, the J end lost 7 bases, and 13 bases lay between the germline ends. Germline assignment: CDR1 MGHRA and CDR2 YSYEKL. CDR3 length: 15 amino acids. CDR3 region: CASSQEWQGKQPQHF. The CDR3 nucleotides read TGCGCCAGCAGCCAAGAGTGGCAGGGAAAACAGCCCCAGCATTTT.

The J gene is TRBJ2-6, the V gene TRBV7-6, with TRBD1 matching 11 bases. CDR3 size: 19 residues. V lost 1 base and J lost 4; bases outside the gene matches: 9. Germline CDR1 SGHVS, CDR2 FNYEAQ. The CDR3 reads CASSLGGQGAAGGANVLTF. The CDR3 DNA follows: TGTGCCAGCAGCTTAGGCGGACAGGGGGCAGCGGGGGGGGCCAACGTCCTGACTTTC.

The chain carries TRBV6-1 and TRBJ1-6, with D unresolved. The CDR3 has 12 amino acids. V was trimmed by 5 bases and J by 8 bases, leaving 7 bases between them. Germline CDR1 MNHNS, CDR2 SASEGT. The CDR3 region has the DNA TGTGCCAGCAGTTTGAGGGATTCACCCCTCCACTTT. This sequence encodes CASSLRDSPLHF.

The chain uses TRBV6-6 and TRBJ1-2; the match to TRBD1 covers 7 bases. In germline, CDR1 is MNHNY, CDR2 SVGAGI (reference sequence). Trimming removed 5 bases from V and 4 bases from J; junction bases left unmatched: 7. This CDR3 is built from 14 residues. CDR3: CASSRLDRRYGYTF. CDR3 nucleotide sequence: TGTGCCAGCAGTAGACTGGACAGGCGCTATGGCTACACCTTC.

This chain links TRBV28 with TRBJ1-5; 7 nucleotides align to TRBD1. V was clipped by 8 bases and J by 6 bases; unmatched bases: 13. Germline V gives CDR1 MDHEN, CDR2 SYDVKM. The CDR3 totals 15 residues. The CDR3 here is CASAGPTGVGQPQHF. For the CDR3, the DNA is TGTGCCAGCGCGGGTCCCACAGGGGTAGGTCAGCCCCAGCATTTT. The variable domain in full, with the rest retrieved from reference TRBV28 and TRBJ1-5, is DVKVTQSSRYLVKRTGEKVFLECVQDMDHENMFWYRQDPGLGLRLIYFSYDVKMKEKGDIPEGYSVSREKKERFSLILESASTNQTSMYLCASAGPTGVGQPQHFGDGTRLSIL.

The chain links TRBV28 to TRBJ1-1; TRBD1 agrees at 7 bases. This CDR3 comprises 14 residues. The trim removed 5 bases at V and 4 bases at J, leaving 7 bases unmatched. Germline CDR1 and CDR2: MDHEN and SYDVKM. CDR3 nucleotide sequence: TGTGCCAGCAGTCTCCAATCAGGGGGCACTGAAGCTTTCTTT. It specifies CASSLQSGGTEAFF.

The V gene is TRBV28, the J gene TRBJ1-6; a weak D match, TRBD1 (5 bases). CDR3 length: 15 residues. V dropped 5 bases and J dropped 7 bases, with 15 bases sitting between them. Germline values: CDR1 MDHEN, CDR2 SYDVKM. Here the CDR3 reads CASSGSGRDNSPLHF. The CDR3 DNA sequence: TGTGCCAGCAGTGGGAGTGGGAGGGACAATTCACCCCTCCACTTT.

This clone was counted a few times. J is TRBJ1-5 and V is TRBV7-6; D uncertain. The germline V gene has CDR1 SGHVS and CDR2 FNYEAQ. V was trimmed by 4 bases and J by 6 bases, leaving 10 bases between them. This CDR3 contains 13 residues. This chain's CDR3 is CASSSRTSQPQHF. CDR3 in DNA: TGTGCCAGCAGCTCCAGAACAAGTCAGCCCCAGCATTTT. Full variable domain (missing parts from reference TRBV7-6 and TRBJ1-5): GAGVSQSPRYKVTKRGQDVALRCDPISGHVSLYWYRQALGQGPEFLTYFNYEAQQDKSGLPNDRFSAERPEGSISTLTIQRTEQRDSAMYRCASSSRTSQPQHFGDGTRLSIL.

This rearrangement joins TRBV6-5 to TRBJ1-5; a weak D match, TRBD1 (5 bases). The CDR3 runs to 15 residues. V gave up 5 bases and J gave up 2 bases, with 13 bases separating them. Germline CDR1 MNHEY, CDR2 SVGAGI. This CDR3 is CASSQGGGGNQPQHF. CDR3 DNA: TGTGCCAGCAGTCAAGGCGGGGGGGGCAATCAGCCCCAGCATTTT.

Ten or more counts support this clone. The chain uses TRBV12-5 and TRBJ1-5; 7 nucleotides agree with TRBD1. Per germline, CDR1 LGHNT and CDR2 FRNRAP. J was trimmed by 6 bases and V by 0 bases; bases with no gene match: 11. The CDR3 extends over 17 amino acids. CDR3 in DNA: TGTGCTAGTGGTTTGGTATCGGAAACACAGGGGCGTCAGCCCCAGCATTTT. This encodes CASGLVSETQGRQPQHF. Full variable domain (remainder filled in from reference TRBV12-5 and TRBJ1-5): DARVTQTPRHKVTEMGQEVTMRCQPILGHNTVFWYRQTMMQGLELLAYFRNRAPLDDSGMPKDRFSAEMPDATLATLKIQPSEPRDSAVYFCASGLVSETQGRQPQHFGDGTRLSIL.

The chain is built from TRBV6-1 and TRBJ1-1, with D unresolved. The CDR3 sequence is 13 residues long. Germline V gives CDR1 MNHNS, CDR2 SASEGT. V dropped 5 bases and J dropped 5 bases, with 12 bases sitting between them. CDR3 loop: CASSPGYRTEAFF. As DNA, the CDR3 is TGTGCCAGCAGTCCGGGGTACCGGACTGAAGCTTTCTTT.

This clone was picked up a small number of times. V usage is TRBV19 and J usage is TRBJ2-2, with D unresolved. CDR3 length equals 12 residues. Trimming shortened V by 6 bases and J by 4 bases, and 6 bases separated the two germline ends. Germline V lookup: CDR1 LNHDA, CDR2 SQIVND (reference sequence). The CDR3 sequence: CASRSITGELFF. Written as DNA, the CDR3 is TGTGCCAGTAGGTCTATCACCGGGGAGCTGTTTTTT.